This T cell receptor beta chain was found in a study of blood T cell repertoires in COVID-19. V was shortened by 3 bases and J by 5 bases, with 15 bases between the two germline ends. From germline, CDR1 is SGHRS and CDR2 YFSETQ. The CDR3 length is 15 residues. Generated by immunoSEQ multiplex PCR, the TCRdb table keeps only in-frame clones and is missing some. This table holds over 250,000 clones, 80% to 90% found once. Participants were placed into cohorts based on the clinical history they reported. The source is a man aged 25-45 years with acute COVID-19. Sequencing used PBMCs or T cells enriched from blood (not recorded which). The V call is TRBV5-1, the J call TRBJ2-1, with D unresolved. The CDR3 reads CASSSSVILDNEQFF. CDR3 DNA: TGCGCCAGCAGCTCCTCAGTGATTTTGGACAATGAGCAGTTCTTC.